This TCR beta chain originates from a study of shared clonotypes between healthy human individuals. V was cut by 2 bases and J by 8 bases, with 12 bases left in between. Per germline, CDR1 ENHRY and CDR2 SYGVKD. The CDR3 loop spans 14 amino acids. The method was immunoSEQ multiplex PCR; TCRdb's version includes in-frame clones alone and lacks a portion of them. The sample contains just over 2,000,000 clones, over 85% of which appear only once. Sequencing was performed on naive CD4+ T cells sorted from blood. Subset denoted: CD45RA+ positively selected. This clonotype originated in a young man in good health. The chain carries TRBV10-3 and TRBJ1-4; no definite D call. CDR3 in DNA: TGTGCCATCAGTGAGGGGGTTTCCGGGGAAAAACTGTTTTTT. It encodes CAISEGVSGEKLFF.